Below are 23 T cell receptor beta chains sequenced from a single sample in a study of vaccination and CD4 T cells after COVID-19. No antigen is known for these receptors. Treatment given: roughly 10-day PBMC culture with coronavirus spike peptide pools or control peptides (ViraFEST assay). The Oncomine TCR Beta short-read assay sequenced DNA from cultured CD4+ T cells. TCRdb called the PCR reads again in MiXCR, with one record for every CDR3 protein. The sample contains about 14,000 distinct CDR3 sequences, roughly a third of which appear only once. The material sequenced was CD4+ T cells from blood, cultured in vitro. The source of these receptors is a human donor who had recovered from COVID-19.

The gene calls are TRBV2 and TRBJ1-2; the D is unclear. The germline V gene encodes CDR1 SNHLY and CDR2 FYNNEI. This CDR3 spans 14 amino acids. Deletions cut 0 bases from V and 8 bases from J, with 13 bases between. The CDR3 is CASSEARNIGGYTF. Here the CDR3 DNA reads TGTGCCAGCAGTGAAGCGCGGAACATCGGAGGCTACACCTTC. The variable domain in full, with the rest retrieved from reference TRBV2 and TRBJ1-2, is EPEVTQTPSHQVTQMGQEVILRCVPISNHLYFYWYRQILGQKVEFLVSFYNNEISEKSEIFDDQFSVERPDGSNFTLKIRSTKLEDSAMYFCASSEARNIGGYTFGSGTRLTVV.

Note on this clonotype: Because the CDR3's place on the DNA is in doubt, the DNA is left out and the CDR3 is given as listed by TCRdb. The CDR3: CASRPPSWGAGNTEAFF. This chain uses TRBV12-2 with TRBJ1-1. TRBV12-2 is deemed a pseudogene. Ends included, the CDR3 has 17 residues.

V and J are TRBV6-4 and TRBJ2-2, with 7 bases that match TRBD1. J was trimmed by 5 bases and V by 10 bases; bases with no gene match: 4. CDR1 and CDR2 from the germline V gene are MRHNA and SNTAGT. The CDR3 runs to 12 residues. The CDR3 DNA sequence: TGTGCCATCCGCAGGGGGACCGGGGAGCTGTTTTTT. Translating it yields CAIRRGTGELFF.

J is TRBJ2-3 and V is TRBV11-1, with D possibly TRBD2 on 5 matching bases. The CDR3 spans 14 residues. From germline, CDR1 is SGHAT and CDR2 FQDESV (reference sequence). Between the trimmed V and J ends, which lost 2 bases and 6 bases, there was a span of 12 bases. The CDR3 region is CASSLSLDSDTQYF. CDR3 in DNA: TGTGCCAGCAGCTTATCCTTGGACTCTGATACGCAGTATTTT.

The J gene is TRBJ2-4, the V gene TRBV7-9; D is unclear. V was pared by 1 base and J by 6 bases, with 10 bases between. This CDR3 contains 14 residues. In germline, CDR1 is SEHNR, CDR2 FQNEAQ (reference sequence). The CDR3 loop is CASSLGVERNIQYF. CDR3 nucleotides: TGTGCCAGCAGCTTAGGAGTCGAGAGAAACATTCAGTACTTC.

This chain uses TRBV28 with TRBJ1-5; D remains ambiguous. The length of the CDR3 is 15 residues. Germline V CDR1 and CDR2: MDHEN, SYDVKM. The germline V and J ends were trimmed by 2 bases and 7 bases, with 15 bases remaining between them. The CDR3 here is CASSLIGSPTQPQHF. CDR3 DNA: TGTGCCAGCAGTTTAATAGGGTCCCCTACGCAGCCCCAGCATTTT.

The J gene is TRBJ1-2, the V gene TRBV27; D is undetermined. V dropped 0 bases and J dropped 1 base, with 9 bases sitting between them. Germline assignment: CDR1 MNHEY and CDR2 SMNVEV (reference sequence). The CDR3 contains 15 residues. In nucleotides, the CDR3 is TGTGCCAGCAGTTTATCAGGGCATGGTAACTATGGCTACACCTTC. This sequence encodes CASSLSGHGNYGYTF.

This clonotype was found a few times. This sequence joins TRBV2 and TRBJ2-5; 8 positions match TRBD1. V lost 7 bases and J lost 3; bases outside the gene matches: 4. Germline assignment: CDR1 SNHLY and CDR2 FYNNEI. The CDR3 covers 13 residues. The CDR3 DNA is TGTGCCAGCAAAAAGACAGGGGAAGAGACCCAGTACTTC. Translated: CASKKTGEETQYF. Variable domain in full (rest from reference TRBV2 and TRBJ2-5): EPEVTQTPSHQVTQMGQEVILRCVPISNHLYFYWYRQILGQKVEFLVSFYNNEISEKSEIFDDQFSVERPDGSNFTLKIRSTKLEDSAMYFCASKKTGEETQYFGPGTRLLVL.

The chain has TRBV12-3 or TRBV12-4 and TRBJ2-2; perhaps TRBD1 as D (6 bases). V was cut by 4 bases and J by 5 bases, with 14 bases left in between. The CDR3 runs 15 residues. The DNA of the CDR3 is TGTGCCAGCAGTTCCGGGACAAGGAGGACCGGGGAGCTGTTTTTT. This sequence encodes CASSSGTRRTGELFF.

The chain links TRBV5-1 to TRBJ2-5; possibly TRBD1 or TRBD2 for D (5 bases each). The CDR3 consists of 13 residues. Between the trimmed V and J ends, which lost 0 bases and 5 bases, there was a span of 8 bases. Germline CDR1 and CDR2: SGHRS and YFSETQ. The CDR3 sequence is CASSLVGTETQYF. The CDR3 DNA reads TGCGCCAGCAGCTTGGTTGGGACGGAGACCCAGTACTTC.

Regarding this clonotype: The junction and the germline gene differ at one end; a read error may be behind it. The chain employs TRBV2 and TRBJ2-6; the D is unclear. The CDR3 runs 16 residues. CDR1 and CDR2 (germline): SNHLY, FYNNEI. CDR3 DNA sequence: TGCGCCAGCAGCCCTACCGAGAGCTCTGGGGCCAACGTCCTGACTTTC. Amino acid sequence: CASSPTESSGANVLTF. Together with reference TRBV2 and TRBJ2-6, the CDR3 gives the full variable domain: EPEVTQTPSHQVTQMGQEVILRCVPISNHLYFYWYRQILGQKVEFLVSFYNNEISEKSEIFDDQFSVERPDGSNFTLKIRSTKLEDSAMYFCASSPTESSGANVLTFGAGSRLTVL.

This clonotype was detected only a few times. CDR3 in amino acids: CASSDRSGGIHRRETQYF. The CDR3 DNA is TGTGCCAGCAGTGACCGTAGCGGGGGAATACACCGACGGGAGACCCAGTACTTC. This chain joins TRBV6-4 and TRBJ2-5; TRBD2 matches 9 bases. V was clipped by 2 bases and J by 5 bases; unmatched bases: 15. The CDR3 length is 18 residues. Germline V CDR1 and CDR2: MRHNA, SNTAGT.

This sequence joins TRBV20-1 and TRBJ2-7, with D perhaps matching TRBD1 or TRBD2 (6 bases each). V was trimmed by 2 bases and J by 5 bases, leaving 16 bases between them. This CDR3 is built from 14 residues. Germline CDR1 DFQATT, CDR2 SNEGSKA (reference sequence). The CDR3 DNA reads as TGCAGTGCTAGAAGGGGGGCACCCCCCCACGAGCAGTACTTC. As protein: CSARRGAPPHEQYF.

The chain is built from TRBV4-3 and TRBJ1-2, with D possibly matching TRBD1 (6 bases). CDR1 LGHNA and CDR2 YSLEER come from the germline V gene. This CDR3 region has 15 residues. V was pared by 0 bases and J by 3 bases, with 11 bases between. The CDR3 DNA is TGCGCCAGCAGCCAAGATTGGGGGCTGGACTATGGCTACACCTTC. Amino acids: CASSQDWGLDYGYTF.

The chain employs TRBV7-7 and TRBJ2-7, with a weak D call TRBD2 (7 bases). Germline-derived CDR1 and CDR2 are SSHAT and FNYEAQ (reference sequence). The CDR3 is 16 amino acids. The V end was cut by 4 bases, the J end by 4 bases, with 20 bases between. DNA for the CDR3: TGTGCCAGCAGCTCGAAGGGGGGGGCTAGCAGATACGAGCAGTACTTC. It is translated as CASSSKGGASRYEQYF.

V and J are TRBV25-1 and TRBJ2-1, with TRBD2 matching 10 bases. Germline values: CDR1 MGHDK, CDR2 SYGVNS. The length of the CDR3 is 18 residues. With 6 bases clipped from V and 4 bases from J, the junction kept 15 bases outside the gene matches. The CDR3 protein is CASRGSLAGGSWYNEQFF. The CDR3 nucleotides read TGTGCCAGCAGGGGCTCATTAGCGGGAGGATCGTGGTACAATGAGCAGTTCTTC.

CDR3 DNA: TGTGCCAGCAGCTTATGGGAGACCCAGTACTTC. It specifies CASSLWETQYF. The chain carries TRBV11-2 and TRBJ2-5, with unresolved D. The V end was cut by 2 bases, the J end by 5 bases, with 3 bases between. The CDR3 covers 11 residues. In germline, CDR1 is SGHAT, CDR2 FQNNGV.

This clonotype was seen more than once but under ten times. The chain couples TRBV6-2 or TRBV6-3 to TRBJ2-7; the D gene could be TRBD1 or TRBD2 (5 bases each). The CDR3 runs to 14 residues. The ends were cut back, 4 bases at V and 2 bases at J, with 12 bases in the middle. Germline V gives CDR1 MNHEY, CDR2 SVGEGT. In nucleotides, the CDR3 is TGTGCCAGCAGTTCGACCCTGGGGGCCTACGAGCAGTACTTC. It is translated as CASSSTLGAYEQYF.

Here the CDR3 reads CASSLRQGNNYGYTF. The DNA for the CDR3 is TGTGCCAGCAGTTTACGACAGGGGAATAACTATGGCTACACCTTC. The V and J genes are TRBV28 and TRBJ1-2; 8 bases are a match to TRBD1. The V gene end was trimmed by 2 bases and the J gene end by 1 base; junction bases not matched to a gene: 3. The CDR3 spans 15 residues. From germline, CDR1 is MDHEN and CDR2 SYDVKM.

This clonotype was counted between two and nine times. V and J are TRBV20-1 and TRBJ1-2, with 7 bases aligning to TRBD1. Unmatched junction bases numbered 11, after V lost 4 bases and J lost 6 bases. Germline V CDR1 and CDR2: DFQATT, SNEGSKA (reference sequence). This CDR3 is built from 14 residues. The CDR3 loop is CSATLPGQSHGYTF. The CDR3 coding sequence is TGCAGTGCTACATTACCGGGACAGAGCCATGGCTACACCTTC.

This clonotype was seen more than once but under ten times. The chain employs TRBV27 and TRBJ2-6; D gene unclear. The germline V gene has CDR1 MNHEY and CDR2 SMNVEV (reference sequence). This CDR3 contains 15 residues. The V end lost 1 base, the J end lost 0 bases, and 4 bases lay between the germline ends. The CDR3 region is CASSLLYSGANVLTF. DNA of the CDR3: TGTGCCAGCAGTTTATTGTACTCTGGGGCCAACGTCCTGACTTTC.

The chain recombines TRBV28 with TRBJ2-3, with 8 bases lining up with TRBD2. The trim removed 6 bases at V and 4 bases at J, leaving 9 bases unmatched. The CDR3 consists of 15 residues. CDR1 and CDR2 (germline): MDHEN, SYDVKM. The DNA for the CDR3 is TGTGCCAGCAGCATCCCCAGCGGGAGTGCAGATACGCAGTATTTT. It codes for CASSIPSGSADTQYF.

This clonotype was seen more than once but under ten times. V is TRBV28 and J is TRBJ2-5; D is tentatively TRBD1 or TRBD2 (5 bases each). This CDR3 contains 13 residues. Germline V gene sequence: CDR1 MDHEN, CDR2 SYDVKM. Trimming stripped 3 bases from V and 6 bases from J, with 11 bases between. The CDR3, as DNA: TGTGCCAGCAGTTTCGGGGCGGTGAAGACCCAGTACTTC. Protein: CASSFGAVKTQYF.